Shown below are 12 T cell receptor beta chains from a single sample sequenced in a study of tumor-infiltrating lymphocytes in primary liver carcinoma. From unsorted bulk tissue weighing roughly 19-34 mg, DNA and RNA were co-extracted. Total RNA amounting to 500 ng was the source from which TCR beta cDNA was made with a constant-region primer. A slightly modified ARM-PCR protocol with three nested multiplex PCR rounds produced these TCR beta libraries. Researchers ran the first two PCR rounds for roughly 11 cycles each with TRBV1-TRBV30 forward primers and a C-beta reverse primer. TCRdb used MiXCR to reprocess the multiplex PCR reads, holding one entry per CDR3 protein. The sample contains tens of thousands of distinct CDR3 sequences, approximately 71% of which appear only once. Sequenced sample: tumor-adjacent normal liver tissue. The receptors derive from a man aged 35 to 55 with primary liver carcinoma and hepatitis B virus infection.

On this clonotype: A much larger clone differs by one base, so this may be a read error. The chain uses TRBV5-4 and TRBJ2-7; 8 nucleotides agree with TRBD1. The CDR3 loop spans 16 amino acids. The germline gives CDR1 SGHNT, CDR2 YYREEE (reference sequence). The CDR3 is CVCSTMAGRGLYEQYF. Here the CDR3 DNA reads TGTGTCTGCAGCACCATGGCGGGCAGGGGGCTTTACGAGCAGTACTTC. Full variable domain (missing parts from reference TRBV5-4 and TRBJ2-7): ETGVTQSPTHLIKTRGQQVTLRCSSQSGHNTVSWYQQALGQGPQFIFQYYREEENGRGNFPPRFSGLQFPNYSSELNVNALELDDSALYLCVCSTMAGRGLYEQYFGPGTRLTVT.

The chain recombines TRBV6-1 with TRBJ2-2; D call uncertain. In germline, CDR1 is MNHNS, CDR2 SASEGT. The CDR3 length is 16 residues. V was shortened by 5 bases and J by 1 base, with 14 bases between the two germline ends. The CDR3 loop is CASSKTLQMNTGELFF. CDR3 nucleotides: TGTGCCAGCAGTAAAACACTGCAGATGAACACCGGGGAGCTGTTTTTT.

As concerns this clonotype: The conserved phenylalanine or tryptophan normally closing the CDR3 is absent here, so this likely arose from a read error. The chain recombines TRBV6-1 with TRBJ1-4; D is ambiguous. Trimming shortened V by 9 bases and J by 8 bases, and 19 bases separated the two germline ends. CDR1 and CDR2 from the germline V gene are MNHNS and SASEGT. CDR3 length: 14 amino acids. The CDR3 bases are TGTGCCAGTAAGGACGGAAGTGATGGGGAAAAACTGTTTATT. Amino acids: CASKDGSDGEKLFI.

The chain recombines TRBV4-1 with TRBJ1-5, with 10 bases fitting TRBD1. The germline V gene encodes CDR1 MGHRA and CDR2 YSYEKL. J lost 9 bases, V lost 5 bases, and 13 bases had no gene match. This CDR3 is 16 amino acids long. The CDR3 loop is CASSEKDRGFIGPQHF. CDR3 bases: TGCGCCAGCAGCGAAAAGGACAGGGGGTTCATAGGGCCCCAGCATTTT.

Comment on this clonotype: An end of the junction differs from the germline gene, which may be a read error. In DNA form, the CDR3 reads TGTGCCAGCAGCCGTCAGACAGACGGCTCTGGGGCCAACGTCCCGACTTTC. Its protein product is CASSRQTDGSGANVPTF. V is TRBV4-2 and J is TRBJ2-6; a possible D gene is TRBD1 (5 bases). Per the germline V gene, CDR1 is LGHNA and CDR2 is YNFKEQ. This CDR3 spans 17 amino acids.

A word on this clonotype: One junction end disagrees with the germline gene, perhaps due to a read error. J is TRBJ2-7 and V is TRBV4-1; TRBD1 is a possible D gene (6 bases). The CDR3 has 15 residues. CDR1 and CDR2 (germline): MGHRA, YSYEKL. CDR3 sequence (DNA): TGTGCCAGCAGCCAAGTGTTGGCAGGGGAGAACGAGCAGTACTTC. This codes for CASSQVLAGENEQYF.

This clonotype was seen repeatedly, ten times or more. The chain is built from TRBV27 and TRBJ2-1, with a tentative D call TRBD2 (6 bases). Between the trimmed V and J ends, which lost 8 bases and 9 bases, there was a span of 8 bases. This CDR3 is 10 amino acids long. CDR1 and CDR2 (germline): MNHEY, SMNVEV (reference sequence). The CDR3 nucleotides are TGTGCCAGCGGCGGGACTGAGCAGTTCTTC. Translated, it gives CASGGTEQFF.

For this clonotype: The junction differs from germline at one of its ends, possibly a read error. DNA of the CDR3: TGTGCCAGCACCATGGGGGGAGACAGGGGCATTTCCCTCTCTGGAGCCAACGTCCTGAGTTTC. It encodes CASTMGGDRGISLSGANVLSF. This rearrangement joins TRBV11-2 to TRBJ2-6, with 8 bases matching TRBD1. This CDR3 comprises 21 residues. Germline CDR1 and CDR2: SGHAT and FQNNGV.

Turning to this clonotype: One end of the junction does not line up with germline, which may come from a read error. The rearrangement uses TRBV6-2 or TRBV6-3 and TRBJ1-1; D remains unclear. Germline CDR1 reads MNHEY; CDR2 reads SVGEGT. The CDR3 runs 13 residues. The CDR3 DNA sequence: TGTGCCAGCGCCACCTTCGGCAGCACTGAAGCTTCCTTT. The encoded protein is CASATFGSTEASF.

This clonotype was observed a handful of times. This chain uses TRBV29-1 with TRBJ1-1; weak D call: TRBD1 (5 bases). The CDR3 is 15 amino acids. V dropped 1 base and J dropped 0 bases, with 12 bases sitting between them. The germline V gene encodes CDR1 SQVTM and CDR2 ANQGSEA. Here the CDR3 reads CSVEGEDTVNTEAFF. CDR3 coding DNA: TGCAGCGTTGAAGGAGAGGACACCGTGAACACTGAAGCTTTCTTT.

Of note for this clonotype: The junction departs from germline at one end; a sequencing error may be responsible. The V call is TRBV5-1, the J call TRBJ2-1; 7 positions match TRBD2. There are 16 residues in the CDR3. The germline gives CDR1 SGHRS, CDR2 YFSETQ. The CDR3, as DNA: TGCGCCAGCAGCTTGGAGTGGGAGGGCCTCTACAATGAGCTGTTCTTC. This sequence encodes CASSLEWEGLYNELFF.

Worth noting for this clonotype: The conserved phenylalanine or tryptophan is not found at the CDR3 terminus, so this likely reflects a read error. The rearrangement links TRBV7-9 to TRBJ1-2; 11 bases match TRBD1. The CDR3 covers 14 residues. Losses at the gene ends were 6 bases for V and 11 bases for J; bases not matched to a gene: 11. The germline V gene encodes CDR1 SEHNR and CDR2 FQNEAQ (reference sequence). The chain's CDR3 is CASRWDRGFHVYTL. CDR3 DNA: TGTGCCAGCAGATGGGACAGGGGGTTTCATGTTTACACCTTA.